This T cell receptor beta chain came from a study of blood T cells in healthy people across ages (dated by TCRdb to 2013 to 2016). Regarding the complete study: In model experiments, roughly one uniquely barcoded TCR beta cDNA molecule per two T cells was captured by template switching. Using deep sequencing normalized with unique cDNA molecular identifiers, the study measured how TCR beta repertoire diversity changes with age. The donors were divided into four age groups: young (average 16 years), middle-aged (approximately 39), aged (around 59) and long-lived (roughly 82). Donors of different ages were randomly distributed across sequencing lanes to avoid experimental bias. For two donors (one aged 18 to 29 and one aged 80 or older), the study analyzed two additional independent replicas of 1 million unique cDNA reads from the same blood draw. What the study reported, not specific to this receptor: Estimates of total diversity based on one million sequenced T cells were regarded as lower bounds and as underestimates. Because profiling used bulk unsorted PBMCs, naive and antigen-experienced compartments could not be compared conclusively. Compared with the aged group, more naive CD4+ T cells, fewer expanded clones and increased TCR diversity were shown by the long-lived group, suggesting age selection. Observed TCR beta diversity per million T cells fell roughly linearly with age, and a significant reduction was already apparent by age around 40. A strong correlation was found between observed TCR beta diversity and the percentage of naive T cells measured by flow cytometry. Donor CMV infection status was unknown, potentially confounding age-related changes in expanded clonotypes.

The CDR3, cysteine through phenylalanine, is 13 amino acids long. Solely the CDR3 DNA is kept, with 39 bases framed from the first base. Trimming takes 0 bases from V and 3 bases from J, and the germline ends sit 8 bases apart. Via the germline V gene (reference sequence), CDR1 is DFQATT and CDR2 SNEGSKA. Preparation of the library involved 5' RACE. A second PCR of about 7 to 12 cycles was run with a J-beta primer mix and a sample-barcoded 5' primer. A unique molecular identifier was introduced onto each TCR beta cDNA molecule by a template-switch 5' adaptor carrying 12 random nucleotides. Each sample yielded at least 3 million CDR3-containing paired-end reads. First-strand cDNA synthesis was performed from all RNA using the Mint cDNA synthesis kit, with priming by a TRBC-specific oligonucleotide. Following uracil-DNA glycosylase treatment, all cDNA underwent a first 18-cycle PCR with the universal primers M1SS and BC2_uni_R. Turning to the authors' computational methods: Each sample was normalized by randomly selecting 1 million high-quality reads, each carrying a distinct molecular identifier. Reads sharing molecular identifiers were discarded rather than binned into consensus sequences. MiTCR, set to a Q25 quality threshold and the strictest error-elimination algorithm, was used for CDR3 identification, clonotype clustering and error correction. Lower-bound total TCR beta diversity was estimated with a nonparametric unseen species model using Euler transformation. TCRdb ran its own pipeline on the public reads, namely fastp trimming at Q25 and MiXCR clone calling, and kept in-frame beta chains. CDR3 protein duplicates are merged, each entry listing the most common genes and DNA. TCRdb's processing, not the authors', yielded these V and J calls. The sample has approximately 2,000,000 distinct CDR3 sequences on record, about 39% of them singletons. The top ten clones comprise roughly 23% of the sample.

The 39 donors, aged roughly 6 to 95 years, were systemically healthy Caucasian individuals from Russia. Around 10 milliliters of peripheral blood were drawn from each donor into EDTA-treated Vacutainer tubes. PBMCs were isolated by Ficoll-Paque density-gradient centrifugation, with at least 6 million obtained per sample. Total RNA, at least 5.5 micrograms per sample, was extracted from PBMCs with Trizol reagent. The percentages of naive CD45RAhigh/CD27high T cells were determined by flow cytometry on a PBMC aliquot from every donor. With respect to this clonotype: No antigen is known for it. Qualities for individual bases were not recorded, and no much larger clone is one base off.

The sequence came from a human donor in good health. This sequence uses TRBV20-1 and TRBJ1-1, with no confidently assigned D gene. Sample: blood. The nucleotides are TGCAGTGCTAGAGACCCAGGATACACTGAAGCTTTCTTT. This is translated as CSARDPGYTEAFF.